This T cell receptor beta chain derives from a study of T cells in Graves' hyperthyroidism and ophthalmopathy. V was clipped by 4 bases and J by 5 bases, with 11 bases between them. The germline V gene encodes CDR1 SNHLY and CDR2 FYNNEI. The CDR3 extends over 13 amino acids. RNA transcripts yielded amplified TCR beta CDR3 regions. Initially, a first-round RT-PCR of the TCR CDR3 employed the HTBI primer set. TCRdb reanalysed the multiplex PCR reads using MiXCR and keeps one entry per CDR3 protein. Altogether 300,000 to 400,000 distinct CDR3 sequences are present, roughly an eighth being singletons, with the ten largest covering less than 10%. This clonotype was observed many times.

The origin of this receptor is a woman under 30 with Graves' hyperthyroidism. Sequencing was performed on blood. This sequence joins TRBV2 and TRBJ2-5, with D tentatively TRBD1 (5 bases). The CDR3 DNA sequence: TGTGCCAGCAGTGCTAGGGGTGGGGAGACCCAGTACTTC. This encodes CASSARGGETQYF.